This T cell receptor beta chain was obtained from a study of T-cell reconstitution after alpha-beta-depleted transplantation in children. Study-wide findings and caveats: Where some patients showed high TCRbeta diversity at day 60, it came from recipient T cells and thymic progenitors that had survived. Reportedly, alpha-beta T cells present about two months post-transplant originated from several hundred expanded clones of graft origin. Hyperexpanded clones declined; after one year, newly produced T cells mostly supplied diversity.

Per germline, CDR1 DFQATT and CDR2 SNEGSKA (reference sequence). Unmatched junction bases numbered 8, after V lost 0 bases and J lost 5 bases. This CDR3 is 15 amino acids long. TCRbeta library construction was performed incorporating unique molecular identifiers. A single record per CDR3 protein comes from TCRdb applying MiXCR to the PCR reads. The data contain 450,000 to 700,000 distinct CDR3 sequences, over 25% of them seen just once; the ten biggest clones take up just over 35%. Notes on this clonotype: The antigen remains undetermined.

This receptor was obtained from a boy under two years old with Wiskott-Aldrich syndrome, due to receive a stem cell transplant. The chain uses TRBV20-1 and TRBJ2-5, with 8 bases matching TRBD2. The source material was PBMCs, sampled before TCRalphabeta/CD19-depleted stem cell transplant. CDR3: CSAREWGTSPETQYF. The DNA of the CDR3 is TGCAGTGCTAGAGAATGGGGGACTAGTCCGGAGACCCAGTACTTC.